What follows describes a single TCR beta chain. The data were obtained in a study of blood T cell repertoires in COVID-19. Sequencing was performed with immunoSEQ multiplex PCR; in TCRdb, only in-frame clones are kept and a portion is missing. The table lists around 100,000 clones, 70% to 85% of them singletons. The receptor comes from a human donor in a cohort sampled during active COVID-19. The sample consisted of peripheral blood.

CDR3 amino acids: CASSVATANTEAFF. CDR3 DNA sequence: TGTGCCAGCAGCGTAGCGACAGCGAACACTGAAGCTTTCTTT. The chain recombines TRBV9 with TRBJ1-1; tentatively, D is TRBD1 (5 bases). The V gene lost 0 bases and the J gene lost 1 base, with 7 bases spanning the gap. Germline CDR1 and CDR2: SGDLS and YYNGEE. CDR3 length: 14 amino acids. Full variable domain (remainder filled in from reference TRBV9 and TRBJ1-1): DSGVTQTPKHLITATGQRVTLRCSPRSGDLSVYWYQQSLDQGLQFLIQYYNGEERAKGNILERFSAQQFPDLHSELNLSSLELGDSALYFCASSVATANTEAFFGQGTRLTVV.